A selection of T cell receptor beta chains follows, all from one sample in a study of T cells in Graves' hyperthyroidism and ophthalmopathy. TCRdb passed the multiplex PCR reads through MiXCR, listing each CDR3 protein once. The profile shows around 340,000 distinct CDR3 sequences, 14% of them singletons. What was sequenced was blood. All receptors come from a woman in her twenties or thirties with Graves' hyperthyroidism. Each CDR3 is given with its conserved first and last residue. A D gene is named only where the DNA matches it firmly. Clone size is not always given. Where it is, it says once, few, many or a class for expanded clones.

D gene	clone size	V gene	J gene	CDR3 protein	CDR3 DNA
TRBD1	few	TRBV30	TRBJ2-7	CAWRRPGQGYEQYF	TGTGCCTGGAGGAGACCGGGACAGGGCTACGAGCAGTACTTC
NA	many	TRBV30	TRBJ1-5	CAWSFLNQPQHF	TGTGCCTGGAGCTTCCTCAATCAGCCCCAGCATTTT
TRBD1	many	TRBV5-1	TRBJ2-7	CASSLQSLGQHYEQYF	TGCGCCAGCAGCTTACAATCTCTGGGACAGCACTACGAGCAGTACTTC
TRBD2	many	TRBV15	TRBJ2-5	CATSTPGLAGFETQYF	TGTGCCACCAGCACCCCCGGACTAGCGGGATTTGAGACCCAGTACTTC
NA	few	TRBV20-1	TRBJ1-6	CSALNRVIGGISYNSPLHF	TGCAGTGCGCTGAATAGGGTAATCGGCGGGATATCCTATAATTCACCCCTCCACTTT
TRBD1	many	TRBV27	TRBJ2-5	CASSKDRRKTQYF	TGTGCCAGCAGCAAGGACAGGCGAAAGACCCAGTACTTC
NA	many	TRBV19	TRBJ2-1	CASSIYGLPYNEQFF	TGTGCCAGTAGTATATACGGACTCCCTTACAATGAGCAGTTCTTC
TRBD1	few	TRBV29-1	TRBJ1-1	CSVEPQGVLFMNTEAFF	TGCAGCGTTGAACCCCAGGGGGTCCTATTTATGAACACTGAAGCTTTCTTT
NA	many	TRBV18	TRBJ1-1	CASSPSFGTLTEAFF	TGTGCCAGCTCACCGAGTTTCGGGACCCTCACTGAAGCTTTCTTT
NA	NA	TRBV7-2	TRBJ2-7	CASSLVGTETYEQYF	TGTGCCAGCAGCTTAGTTGGGACCGAAACCTACGAGCAGTACTTC
NA	many	TRBV7-9	TRBJ2-3	CASGWASDTQYF	TGTGCCAGCGGATGGGCTTCAGATACGCAGTATTTT
TRBD2	few	TRBV18	TRBJ2-5	CASSPGSSGETQYF	TGTGCCAGCTCACCAGGGAGTAGCGGGGAGACCCAGTACTTC
NA	few	TRBV19	TRBJ1-5	CASSKSRQPQHF	TGTGCCAGTAGTAAATCCCGTCAGCCCCAGCATTTT
NA	few	TRBV6-1	TRBJ1-6	CASSSGGNNSPLHF	TGTGCCAGCAGTTCTGGCGGAAATAATTCACCCCTCCACTTT
NA	NA	TRBV5-6	TRBJ1-4	CASRGRDGSEKLFF	TGTGCCAGCAGGGGACGGGACGGATCTGAAAAACTGTTTTTT
NA	many	TRBV20-1	TRBJ2-1	CSANRERRSYNEQFF	TGCAGTGCTAACCGGGAGCGCCGCTCCTACAATGAGCAGTTCTTC
TRBD2	many	TRBV2	TRBJ2-5	CASELAGETQYF	TGTGCCAGCGAGCTAGCGGGAGAGACCCAGTACTTC
TRBD1	few	TRBV18	TRBJ2-2	CASSPLPGGIGELFF	TGTGCCAGCTCACCACTTCCAGGGGGAATCGGGGAGCTGTTTTTT
TRBD2	many	TRBV6-1	TRBJ2-7	CASSTGFGGAYEQYF	TGTGCCAGCAGTACCGGTTTCGGGGGGGCCTACGAGCAGTACTTC
NA	few	TRBV12-3/TRBV12-4	TRBJ2-7	CASSEPGTGQYF	TGTGCCAGCAGTGAACCGGGGACGGGGCAGTACTTC
NA	many	TRBV10-3	TRBJ2-3	CAISESLDTQYF	TGTGCCATCAGTGAGTCGCTGGATACGCAGTATTTT
NA	many	TRBV13	TRBJ2-1	CASSKRGGRGQFF	TGTGCCAGCAGCAAAAGGGGCGGGCGTGGGCAGTTCTTC
NA	many	TRBV24-1	TRBJ2-1	CATSEGQSSYNEQFF	TGTGCCACCAGCGAGGGACAAAGCTCCTACAATGAGCAGTTCTTC
TRBD2	few	TRBV7-2	TRBJ2-1	CASSPRLAYNNEQFF	TGTGCCAGCAGCCCTCGACTAGCGTACAACAATGAGCAGTTCTTC
TRBD1	NA	TRBV28	TRBJ2-1	CASSFGQGWVGEQFF	TGTGCCAGCAGTTTCGGACAGGGGTGGGTTGGTGAGCAGTTCTTC
NA	many	TRBV28	TRBJ1-2	CASRDTPYGYTF	TGTGCCAGCAGGGACACTCCCTATGGCTACACCTTC
NA	NA	TRBV6-1	TRBJ2-5	CASSNNRYNRQSEETQYF	TGTGCCAGCAGCAACAATCGATACAACAGACAGTCCGAAGAGACCCAGTACTTC
TRBD2	NA	TRBV6-1	TRBJ2-1	CASSHQGTRGFF	TGTGCCAGCAGTCACCAGGGGACTAGAGGGTTCTTC
TRBD2	NA	TRBV5-1	TRBJ2-5	CASSYGAGGSQETQYF	TGCGCCAGCAGCTACGGAGCGGGAGGTTCCCAAGAGACCCAGTACTTC
NA	many	TRBV11-3	TRBJ2-5	CATKSGDEKTQYF	TGTGCCACGAAGTCAGGGGATGAGAAGACCCAGTACTTC